This T cell receptor beta chain was identified during a study of OX40 agonist ivuxolimab in advanced cancers. Background on the study: Patients took ivuxolimab, an agonistic anti-OX40 (CD134) antibody. Partial responses were achieved by three patients, of whom one had hepatocellular carcinoma and two had cutaneous melanoma. General study findings and limits: Part of the nonresponder group also had normalized T-cell clonal expansion that was low. Antigen specificity was not determined for the expanded peripheral T cells.

Turning to this clone: The antigen is undetermined.

This CDR3 is built from 14 residues. Germline lookup yields CDR1 GTSNPN and CDR2 SVGIG (reference sequence). With 1 base clipped from V and 8 bases from J, the junction kept 7 bases outside the gene matches. The protocol was immunoSEQ multiplex PCR, while the TCRdb copy is restricted to in-frame clones and leaves out a portion. Of 72,000 or so clones listed, roughly 80% are singletons. This receptor was obtained from an adult with an advanced solid tumor such as melanoma, head and neck, liver or kidney cancer. Source: CD4+ or CD8+ T cells sorted from blood, taken in a trial of the OX40 agonist ivuxolimab. The V call is TRBV30, the J call TRBJ2-1; TRBD2 aligns across 8 bases. In DNA form, the CDR3 reads TGTGCCTGGAGTGCGGGACTAGTATTCCATGAGCAGTTCTTC. Translating it yields CAWSAGLVFHEQFF.